This T cell receptor beta chain was profiled in a study of cytomegalovirus exposure and HLA in healthy donors. Background on the study: An analysis done earlier identified 90 million to 120 million unique TCR beta sequences from approximately 200 million T cells. General study results and limits: Apart from CMV serostatus, no immune exposure information was available. The presence/absence work took it that sequencing depth was about the same across donors. In an earlier analysis, most TCR beta V segments were productive about 87% or about 30% of the time.

Of note for this clone: The antigen remains undetermined.

With 60 Vbeta and 13 Jbeta primers, the PCR was carried out. Data came from immunoSEQ multiplex PCR; TCRdb stores just in-frame clones and leaves some out. The table lists roughly 200,000 clones, approximately 86% of them singletons. The receptor comes from a woman aged 25 to 39 in good health and CMV-seronegative. The source material was PBMCs.

CDR3 amino acids: CASSLGGGLLNSYNEQFF. The CDR3 DNA reads as TGCGCCAGCAGCTTAGGGGGGGGGCTTCTTAATTCCTACAATGAGCAGTTCTTC. The chain employs TRBV5-1 and TRBJ2-1, with D tentatively TRBD2 (7 bases). V was trimmed by 2 bases and J by 1 base, leaving 19 bases between them. The CDR3 totals 18 residues. The germline gives CDR1 SGHRS, CDR2 YFSETQ.